The 25 T cell receptor beta chains reported below all come from one sample, sequenced in a study of technical replicates of blood from a handful of donors. The repertoire was sequenced with immunoSEQ multiplex PCR; TCRdb's copy has only in-frame clones and lacks some. The repertoire has 58,000 or so clones, 70% to 90% of them found once; the top ten carry approximately 5.1%. Material for sequencing was PBMCs. Receptors originate from a human donor in good health. Some clones in this sample may be carry-over from other donors' samples.

The V gene is TRBV6-4, the J gene TRBJ2-1, with 8 positions matching TRBD2. The CDR3 consists of 14 residues. CDR1 is MRHNA, CDR2 SNTAGT, per germline. The junction had 11 bases not matched to a gene; V was cut back by 10 bases and J by 6 bases. CDR3 DNA: TGTGCCACCCGTTTACGGGAGGGCATCAATGAGCAGTTCTTC. This translates into CATRLREGINEQFF.

The V gene is TRBV19, the J gene TRBJ2-2, with D possibly TRBD1 on 6 matching bases. Germline V lookup: CDR1 LNHDA, CDR2 SQIVND (reference sequence). The V end lost 1 base, the J end lost 6 bases, and 9 bases lay between the germline ends. The CDR3 contains 14 residues. This chain's CDR3 is CASSIGNRAGELFF. The CDR3 coding sequence is TGTGCCAGTAGTATAGGAAACAGGGCCGGGGAGCTGTTTTTT.

The rearrangement uses TRBV19 and TRBJ1-2, with D possibly being TRBD1 (6 bases). Looked up from germline, CDR1 is LNHDA and CDR2 is SQIVND (reference sequence). With 0 bases removed from V and 8 bases from J, the gap between germline ends came to 7 bases. The CDR3 contains 12 residues. CDR3: CASSIDRGGYTF. CDR3 nucleotide sequence: TGTGCCAGTAGTATAGACAGGGGAGGCTACACCTTC.

V is TRBV19 and J is TRBJ2-7, with D perhaps TRBD1 (5 bases). Germline V CDR1 and CDR2: LNHDA, SQIVND (reference sequence). The CDR3 is 18 amino acids. Trimming stripped 5 bases from V and 0 bases from J, with 23 bases between. CDR3 protein: CASSPRVSPAQHSYEQYF. CDR3 bases: TGTGCCAGTAGTCCCAGGGTCTCGCCCGCACAACACTCCTACGAGCAGTACTTC.

This chain uses TRBV27 with TRBJ2-6; TRBD2 is a possible D gene (6 bases). The CDR3 consists of 17 residues. Trimming removed 2 bases from V and 0 bases from J, with 11 bases in between. Germline V CDR1 and CDR2: MNHEY, SMNVEV (reference sequence). CDR3 loop: CASSLLSGRSGANVLTF. The CDR3 nucleotides are TGTGCCAGCAGTTTACTAAGCGGGCGCTCTGGGGCCAACGTCCTGACTTTC.

The genes are TRBV4-3 and TRBJ2-7; weak D call: TRBD1 (6 bases). V was pared by 0 bases and J by 4 bases, with 13 bases between. CDR3 length: 15 residues. Per the germline V gene, CDR1 is LGHNA and CDR2 is YSLEER. The CDR3 loop reads CASSQDRGTPYEQYF. The DNA for the CDR3 is TGCGCCAGCAGCCAAGATCGAGGGACACCATACGAGCAGTACTTC.

The rearrangement links TRBV10-3 to TRBJ2-3; TRBD2 matches at 11 bases. The J segment lost 4 bases and the V segment lost 5 bases, leaving 5 bases of the junction unmatched. This CDR3 is 15 amino acids long. CDR1 and CDR2 (germline): ENHRY, SYGVKD. The CDR3 reads CAISSFSGGADTQYF. The CDR3 DNA sequence: TGTGCCATCAGTTCCTTTAGCGGGGGGGCAGATACGCAGTATTTT.

The chain combines TRBV7-6 with TRBJ1-2, with TRBD1 identical over 10 bases. J gave up 1 base and V 5 bases, and 4 bases lay outside the gene matches. Germline CDR1 and CDR2: SGHVS and FNYEAQ. This CDR3 has 15 amino acids. CDR3 protein: CASSSGQGVNYGYTF. CDR3 coding DNA: TGTGCCAGCAGCAGTGGACAGGGGGTTAACTATGGCTACACCTTC.

The CDR3 DNA is TGCGCCAGCAGCTTCGGGACAGGGTACGATGAAAAACTGTTTTTT. It encodes CASSFGTGYDEKLFF. V usage is TRBV5-1 and J usage is TRBJ1-4; the match to TRBD1 covers 9 bases. The CDR3 has 15 residues. Germline loops: CDR1 SGHRS, CDR2 YFSETQ. The junction had 5 bases not matched to a gene; V was cut back by 2 bases and J by 6 bases.

The chain links TRBV7-9 to TRBJ1-2; 7 bases match TRBD1. CDR3 size: 15 residues. V lost 5 bases, J lost 8 bases, and 14 bases stayed unmatched. Germline V CDR1 and CDR2: SEHNR, FQNEAQ (reference sequence). The chain's CDR3 is CASSPQGTARGGYTF. In DNA form, the CDR3 reads TGTGCCAGCAGCCCCCAGGGGACAGCCCGCGGGGGCTACACCTTC.

This chain uses TRBV6-4 with TRBJ2-7; 8 bases align to TRBD2. There are 14 residues in the CDR3. CDR1 MRHNA and CDR2 SNTAGT come from the germline V gene. After removal of 4 bases from V and 5 bases from J, the junction contained 7 bases not matched to a gene. CDR3 protein: CASSASGGGDEQYF. In nucleotides, the CDR3 is TGTGCCAGCAGTGCGTCGGGGGGGGGCGACGAGCAGTACTTC.

The chain is built from TRBV6-5 and TRBJ2-1, with a possible D match to TRBD2 (5 bases). Trimming pared 4 bases from V and 8 bases from J, leaving 9 bases between. CDR1 and CDR2 from the germline V gene are MNHEY and SVGAGI. The CDR3 extends over 12 amino acids. This CDR3 is CASSLLGDEQFF. CDR3 nucleotide sequence: TGTGCCAGCAGTTTACTGGGAGATGAGCAGTTCTTC.

The chain links TRBV29-1 to TRBJ1-1, with D perhaps matching TRBD1 (6 bases). CDR1 and CDR2 from the germline V gene are SQVTM and ANQGSEA. The length of the CDR3 is 13 residues. With 8 bases removed from V and 0 bases from J, the gap between germline ends came to 13 bases. CDR3 bases: TGCAGCCCATCCAGGGGTTTGAACACTGAAGCTTTCTTT. It yields the protein CSPSRGLNTEAFF.

This CDR3 is CASVKGREGSYEQYF. CDR3 coding DNA: TGTGCTAGTGTTAAAGGTCGGGAGGGCTCCTACGAGCAGTACTTC. J is TRBJ2-7 and V is TRBV12-5; 8 bases are a match to TRBD2. Trimming removed 7 bases from V and 0 bases from J; junction bases left unmatched: 8. CDR1 is LGHNT and CDR2 is FRNRAP in the germline V gene. The CDR3 totals 15 residues.

The rearrangement uses TRBV9 and TRBJ2-1; TRBD1 matches 10 bases. The junction had 4 bases not matched to a gene; V was cut back by 8 bases and J by 5 bases. CDR1 and CDR2 from the germline V gene are SGDLS and YYNGEE. The CDR3 runs 13 residues. Here the CDR3 DNA reads TGTGCCAGTGCCGGACAGGGGGACAATGAGCAGTTCTTC. It encodes CASAGQGDNEQFF. The complete variable domain, with remaining parts taken from reference TRBV9 and TRBJ2-1, reads DSGVTQTPKHLITATGQRVTLRCSPRSGDLSVYWYQQSLDQGLQFLIQYYNGEERAKGNILERFSAQQFPDLHSELNLSSLELGDSALYFCASAGQGDNEQFFGPGTRLTVL.

The chain has TRBV7-8 and TRBJ1-3, with 9 nucleotides matching TRBD1. Germline V gene lookup returns CDR1 SGHVS and CDR2 FQNEAQ. V was clipped by 2 bases and J by 4 bases; unmatched bases: 3. There are 15 residues in the CDR3. The CDR3: CASSLTGTGGNTIYF. DNA for the CDR3: TGTGCCAGCAGCTTAACTGGGACAGGGGGAAACACCATATATTTT.

The rearrangement joins TRBV5-1 to TRBJ1-4, with D possibly being TRBD1 (6 bases). The CDR3 sequence is 15 residues long. Trimming cost V 4 bases and J 12 bases, with 22 bases left between them. Germline V gene lookup returns CDR1 SGHRS and CDR2 YFSETQ. CDR3 coding DNA: TGCGCCAGCAGCGCTTACGCAGGGGCGCCTGGGGAACTGTTTTTT. It yields the protein CASSAYAGAPGELFF.

This chain's CDR3 is CASSTGGLGSPLHF. CDR3 coding DNA: TGTGCCAGCAGCACAGGGGGACTTGGATCACCCCTCCACTTT. V gene TRBV9 combines with J gene TRBJ1-6; 8 bases fit TRBD1. The CDR3 runs 14 residues. The ends lost 4 bases at V and 10 bases at J; junction bases unmatched: 7. Per the germline V gene, CDR1 is SGDLS and CDR2 is YYNGEE.

This chain joins TRBV7-2 and TRBJ2-1; TRBD2 aligns across 7 bases. The CDR3 runs 15 residues. J was trimmed by 12 bases and V by 0 bases; bases with no gene match: 11. Germline loops: CDR1 SGHTA, CDR2 FQGNSA. CDR3 nucleotides: TGTGCCAGCAGCTTAGCGCTCGCTAGCGGTCCCGGGCAGTTCTTC. It is translated as CASSLALASGPGQFF.

The rearrangement joins TRBV7-9 to TRBJ1-2; 7 nucleotides agree with TRBD1. Germline V gene sequence: CDR1 SEHNR, CDR2 FQNEAQ (reference sequence). This CDR3 has 13 amino acids. The J segment lost 5 bases and the V segment lost 4 bases, leaving 4 bases of the junction unmatched. The CDR3 coding sequence is TGTGCCAGCAGCTCCGGGACAGCTTATGGCTACACCTTC. Its translation: CASSSGTAYGYTF.

V gene TRBV7-2 combines with J gene TRBJ2-7; 7 nucleotides align to TRBD2. The CDR3 loop spans 18 amino acids. Germline CDR1 and CDR2: SGHTA and FQGNSA. Losses at the gene ends were 1 base for V and 1 base for J; bases not matched to a gene: 13. As DNA, the CDR3 is TGTGCCAGCAGCTTAGTCAGCAACGGAGCGGGATCATCCTACGAGCAGTACTTC. Translated: CASSLVSNGAGSSYEQYF.

This rearrangement joins TRBV11-2 to TRBJ2-3, with D possibly being TRBD2 (6 bases). The V and J ends lost 2 bases and 8 bases respectively, with 11 bases between them. The CDR3 sequence is 13 residues long. Germline CDR1 is SGHAT and CDR2 is FQNNGV. The CDR3 DNA sequence: TGTGCCAGCAGCTTAAGAGGGCGGGGTACGCAGTATTTT. Translating gives CASSLRGRGTQYF. Variable domain in full (rest from reference TRBV11-2 and TRBJ2-3): EAGVAQSPRYKIIEKRQSVAFWCNPISGHATLYWYQQILGQGPKLLIQFQNNGVVDDSQLPKDRFSAERLKGVDSTLKIQPAKLEDSAVYLCASSLRGRGTQYFGPGTRLTVL.

V gene TRBV5-8 combines with J gene TRBJ1-2, with no clear D. V gave up 5 bases and J gave up 4 bases, with 12 bases separating them. The germline gives CDR1 SGHTS, CDR2 YDEGEE. The CDR3 is made up of 13 amino acids. The CDR3 loop is CASRASRSYGYTF. The CDR3 DNA reads as TGTGCCAGCAGGGCATCAAGGAGCTATGGCTACACCTTC.

V usage is TRBV18 and J usage is TRBJ2-5; TRBD1 agrees at 8 bases. V trimming: 0 bases; J trimming: 3 bases; junction bases outside the gene matches: 9. CDR1 KGHSH and CDR2 LQKENI come from the germline V gene. The CDR3 is 17 amino acids. The DNA for the CDR3 is TGTGCCAGCTCACCACCGAGGCGGACAGGGAAGGAAGAGACCCAGTACTTC. Translation gives CASSPPRRTGKEETQYF.

The gene calls are TRBV30 and TRBJ1-2; D is perhaps TRBD1 (5 bases). Germline CDR1 GTSNPN, CDR2 SVGIG (reference sequence). The CDR3 length is 16 residues. V lost 0 bases, J lost 2 bases, and 16 bases lay in between. The CDR3 region is CAWSVMRQGTNYGYTF. CDR3 sequence (DNA): TGTGCCTGGAGTGTAATGCGGCAGGGAACGAACTATGGCTACACCTTC.